One sample yielded the 28 T cell receptor beta chains listed below, sequenced in a study of blood T cell repertoires in COVID-19. Sequencing was performed with immunoSEQ multiplex PCR; in TCRdb, only in-frame clones are kept and a portion is missing. The repertoire holds approximately 240,000 clones, 80% to 85% seen once, with more than 2% in the top ten. Sequencing was carried out using peripheral blood. The receptors come from a woman aged 55-70 years with acute or convalescent COVID-19.

The chain is built from TRBV6-6 and TRBJ1-2; D gene uncertain. The V end was cut by 10 bases, the J end by 4 bases, with 13 bases between. Germline CDR1 is MNHNY and CDR2 is SVGAGI (reference sequence). The CDR3 extends over 12 amino acids. CDR3 in amino acids: CATTAGFYGYTF. DNA of the CDR3: TGTGCCACCACAGCAGGTTTCTATGGCTACACCTTC.

This clone showed up just a few times. V gene TRBV28 combines with J gene TRBJ1-6, with TRBD1 identical over 8 bases. This CDR3 contains 13 residues. With V trimmed by 6 bases and J by 9 bases, 4 bases remained unmatched. CDR1 and CDR2 (germline): MDHEN, SYDVKM. CDR3 residues: CASRTGGSSPLHF. The CDR3 nucleotides are TGTGCCAGCAGAACAGGGGGGAGTTCACCCCTCCACTTT.

CDR3 sequence reads: CASSSSRSRGLWEAFF. CDR3 DNA sequence: TGTGCCAGCAGCTCCTCGCGATCCAGGGGGCTTTGGGAAGCTTTCTTT. The chain is built from TRBV11-3 and TRBJ1-1, with 8 bases aligning to TRBD1. The V and J ends lost 4 bases and 8 bases, in that order; junction bases with no gene match: 15. Germline values: CDR1 SGHNT, CDR2 YENEEA. The CDR3 totals 16 residues. Supplemented by reference TRBV11-3 and TRBJ1-1, the full variable domain reads EAGVVQSPRYKIIEKKQPVAFWCNPISGHNTLYWYLQNLGQGPELLIRYENEEAVDDSQLPKDRFSAERLKGVDSTLKIQPAELGDSAVYLCASSSSRSRGLWEAFFGQGTRLTVV.

J is TRBJ1-2 and V is TRBV5-4, with TRBD1 matching over 10 bases. The CDR3 consists of 15 residues. Trimming at V came to 3 bases and at J to 4 bases, leaving 6 bases not matched to a gene. CDR1 and CDR2 from the germline V gene are SGHNT and YYREEE (reference sequence). The chain's CDR3 is CASSYDRGQAYGYTF. The CDR3 DNA sequence: TGTGCCAGCAGCTACGACAGGGGGCAGGCCTATGGCTACACCTTC.

This chain links TRBV4-2 with TRBJ1-1; 12 bases agree with TRBD1. Looked up from germline, CDR1 is LGHNA and CDR2 is YNFKEQ. The CDR3 is made up of 15 amino acids. V gave up 1 base and J gave up 6 bases; unmatched junction bases: 3. In nucleotides, the CDR3 is TGTGCCAGCAGCCAAGCCGGGACAGGGGGCTCTGAAGCTTTCTTT. It codes for CASSQAGTGGSEAFF.

The V gene is TRBV9, the J gene TRBJ1-1; unclear D gene. Between the trimmed V and J ends, which lost 4 bases and 1 base, there was a span of 8 bases. Germline CDR1 SGDLS, CDR2 YYNGEE. CDR3 size: 13 residues. CDR3 region: CASSIQSNTEAFF. The CDR3 coding sequence is TGTGCCAGCAGCATACAGTCGAACACTGAAGCTTTCTTT.

This clone appeared a single time. The chain combines TRBV6-2 or TRBV6-3 with TRBJ1-2; D is unresolved. The germline V and J ends were trimmed by 5 bases and 0 bases, with 13 bases remaining between them. The CDR3 has 15 residues. Germline V CDR1 and CDR2: MNHEY, SVGEGT. The CDR3 region is CASSLEYRSNYGYTF. DNA for the CDR3: TGTGCCAGCAGTCTGGAGTATCGCTCTAACTATGGCTACACCTTC.

This clone has only one observation. V is TRBV6-5 and J is TRBJ1-6; TRBD1 aligns across 8 bases. The CDR3 runs to 14 residues. Germline V gene lookup returns CDR1 MNHEY and CDR2 SVGAGI. The trim removed 6 bases at V and 7 bases at J, leaving 5 bases unmatched. DNA of the CDR3: TGTGCCAGCAGCCCCCACAGGGGGAATTCACCCCTCCACTTT. Amino acid sequence: CASSPHRGNSPLHF.

This chain links TRBV28 with TRBJ2-7; maybe TRBD1 (5 bases). V gave up 2 bases and J gave up 1 base, with 15 bases separating them. The CDR3 spans 16 residues. Germline CDR1 reads MDHEN; CDR2 reads SYDVKM. The CDR3 DNA reads as TGTGCCAGCAGTTTACTTGGACAACCCTTTTCCTACGAGCAGTACTTC. Its translation: CASSLLGQPFSYEQYF.

Only one count was recorded for this clone. The chain employs TRBV2 and TRBJ1-2, with D uncertain. Between the trimmed V and J ends, which lost 7 bases and 8 bases, there was a span of 11 bases. The CDR3 extends over 11 amino acids. Germline values: CDR1 SNHLY, CDR2 FYNNEI. The CDR3 region is CASKWELGYTF. In DNA, the CDR3 is TGTGCCAGCAAATGGGAGTTGGGCTACACCTTC.

The chain employs TRBV29-1 and TRBJ1-1; TRBD1 agrees at 7 bases. V shed 6 bases, J shed 6 bases, and the junction held 22 bases outside the gene matches. This CDR3 contains 17 residues. CDR1 is SQVTM, CDR2 ANQGSEA, per germline. CDR3 DNA sequence: TGCAGCGTCCAGAGATTGGCGGGAAGGGGGCTTGGCCCTGAAGCTTTCTTT. Translated, it gives CSVQRLAGRGLGPEAFF.

This chain joins TRBV18 and TRBJ1-1; D is unresolved. Germline CDR1 KGHSH, CDR2 LQKENI. CDR3 length: 15 residues. The V and J ends lost 1 base and 3 bases respectively, with 12 bases between them. The CDR3 loop reads CASSPLRELYTEAFF. Here the CDR3 DNA reads TGTGCCAGCTCACCACTCCGGGAATTATACACTGAAGCTTTCTTT.

The genes are TRBV23-1 and TRBJ2-7; D not certain. TRBV23-1 is noted as an ORF with a role that remains uncertain. V was clipped by 3 bases and J by 2 bases, with 8 bases between them. The CDR3 runs 13 residues. In DNA, the CDR3 is TGCGCCAGCAGTCAGCTACAGACCTACGAGCAGTACTTC. This codes for CASSQLQTYEQYF.

About this clone itself: At one boundary the junction diverges from the germline segment, which might be a read error. The rearrangement links TRBV12-3 or TRBV12-4 to TRBJ2-7; D gene ambiguous. CDR3 size: 12 residues. CDR3 DNA: TGTGCCAGCAGCGACTTTTCCTACGAGCGGTACTTC. Amino acids: CASSDFSYERYF.

This chain connects TRBV6-6 to TRBJ1-1; D remains ambiguous. The CDR3 contains 13 residues. Trimming pared 7 bases from V and 1 base from J, leaving 10 bases between. In germline, CDR1 is MNHNY, CDR2 SVGAGI (reference sequence). CDR3 sequence: CASIFNSNTEAFF. In nucleotides, the CDR3 is TGTGCCAGCATCTTCAACTCGAACACTGAAGCTTTCTTT.

In its sample, this clone was seen once. The genes are TRBV4-2 and TRBJ2-6; D is undetermined. From germline, CDR1 is LGHNA and CDR2 YNFKEQ. Trimming took off 2 bases at V and 2 bases at J, with 7 bases between the two ends. CDR3 length: 15 residues. The CDR3 DNA follows: TGTGCCAGCAGCCAACCCACTACTGGGGCCAACGTCCTGACTTTC. Protein product: CASSQPTTGANVLTF.

The chain is built from TRBV6-6 and TRBJ1-5, with D unclear. The CDR3 extends over 14 amino acids. V lost 2 bases to trimming and J lost 1 base, with 6 bases between them. Germline V gene sequence: CDR1 MNHNY, CDR2 SVGAGI (reference sequence). This CDR3 is CASSYMESNQPQHF. CDR3 nucleotides: TGTGCCAGCAGTTACATGGAGAGCAATCAGCCCCAGCATTTT.

V is TRBV12-1 and J is TRBJ1-5. TRBV12-1 constitutes a pseudogene. This CDR3 is 12 amino acids long. Here the CDR3 reads CASSEPVRPQHF. As DNA, the CDR3 is TGTGCCAGCAGCGAACCGGTTAGGCCCCAGCATTTT.

The J gene is TRBJ1-1, the V gene TRBV15; D gene uncertain. V lost 2 bases and J 4 bases, leaving 14 bases between the germline ends. The CDR3 is made up of 15 amino acids. Germline V gives CDR1 LNHNV, CDR2 YYDKDF (reference sequence). The CDR3: CATSRSEGGLTEAFF. In nucleotides, the CDR3 is TGTGCCACCAGCAGATCGGAGGGCGGTCTCACTGAAGCTTTCTTT.

The genes are TRBV4-2 and TRBJ2-5; TRBD1 aligns across 10 bases. Germline-derived CDR1 and CDR2 are LGHNA and YNFKEQ. This CDR3 is 16 amino acids long. With V trimmed by 8 bases and J by 10 bases, 19 bases remained unmatched. The CDR3 loop reads CASANGDRGSRVGQYF. In DNA, the CDR3 is TGTGCCAGCGCGAACGGGGACAGGGGATCGAGGGTGGGCCAGTACTTC.

The chain joins TRBV25-1 to TRBJ1-1; D remains unclear. The V and J ends lost 3 bases and 0 bases respectively, with 5 bases between them. CDR1 and CDR2 (germline): MGHDK, SYGVNS. This CDR3 has 13 amino acids. The CDR3 reads CASSDNLNTEAFF. Here the CDR3 DNA reads TGTGCCAGCAGTGACAATCTGAACACTGAAGCTTTCTTT.

The chain recombines TRBV7-2 with TRBJ2-2, with 13 bases lining up with TRBD2. This CDR3 has 17 amino acids. The germline V gene encodes CDR1 SGHTA and CDR2 FQGNSA. J gave up 3 bases and V 2 bases, and 3 bases lay outside the gene matches. CDR3 residues: CASSLWTSGGYTGELFF. The DNA for the CDR3 is TGTGCCAGCAGCTTATGGACTAGCGGGGGATACACCGGGGAGCTGTTTTTT.

This clone has just one count. The genes are TRBV6-1 and TRBJ1-2; 10 bases line up with TRBD1. The CDR3 extends over 19 amino acids. Germline V lookup: CDR1 MNHNS, CDR2 SASEGT. V trimming: 0 bases; J trimming: 8 bases; junction bases outside the gene matches: 18. The CDR3 nucleotides read TGTGCCAGCAGTGAAGCCGTTTCCTATCCGGGACAGGGGTTAAGGGGCTACACCTTC. Translation gives CASSEAVSYPGQGLRGYTF.

V usage is TRBV7-2 and J usage is TRBJ2-3; 10 nucleotides align to TRBD2. There are 17 residues in the CDR3. V gave up 5 bases and J gave up 4 bases; unmatched junction bases: 12. Germline V gene lookup returns CDR1 SGHTA and CDR2 FQGNSA. The DNA for the CDR3 is TGTGCCAGCAGCCCCCGGATTTTAGCGGGGGGCCCAGATACGCAGTATTTT. Translating gives CASSPRILAGGPDTQYF.

The chain combines TRBV20-1 with TRBJ2-1; D is unresolved. This CDR3 comprises 11 residues. CDR1 DFQATT and CDR2 SNEGSKA come from the germline V gene (reference sequence). The V end was cut by 3 bases, the J end by 7 bases, with 7 bases between. This CDR3 is CSASPMNEQFF. The DNA for the CDR3 is TGCAGTGCTAGCCCCATGAATGAGCAGTTCTTC.

The chain recombines TRBV11-1 with TRBJ1-6; D remains ambiguous. The CDR3 is made up of 12 amino acids. Trimming took 3 bases from V and 9 from J, leaving 6 bases between them. CDR1 is SGHAT, CDR2 FQDESV, per germline (reference sequence). The DNA of the CDR3 is TGTGCCAGCAGCTTTCCGGGTTCACCCCTCCACTTT. This translates into CASSFPGSPLHF. The full variable domain, with the rest looked up from reference TRBV11-1 and TRBJ1-6, is EAEVAQSPRYKITEKSQAVAFWCDPISGHATLYWYRQILGQGPELLVQFQDESVVDDSQLPKDRFSAERLKGVDSTLKIQPAELGDSAMYLCASSFPGSPLHFGNGTRLTVT.

The V and J genes are TRBV2 and TRBJ1-3; D gene uncertain. The CDR3 spans 15 residues. Germline assignment: CDR1 SNHLY and CDR2 FYNNEI. The V end lost 5 bases, the J end lost 0 bases, and 11 bases lay between the germline ends. CDR3 DNA sequence: TGTGCCAGCAGTTTGACGGGGAGCTCTGGAAACACCATATATTTT. Protein product: CASSLTGSSGNTIYF.

In regard to this clone: Distinct nucleotide sequences in the sample also encode this CDR3. The chain uses TRBV7-9 and TRBJ1-1; D is unresolved. The CDR3 runs 12 residues. Germline assignment: CDR1 SEHNR and CDR2 FQNEAQ (reference sequence). Trimming removed 5 bases at V and 5 bases at J, with 9 bases between. CDR3 nucleotide sequence: TGTGCCAGCAGCCTTTTAGAAACTGAAGCTTTCTTT. Amino acid sequence: CASSLLETEAFF.